The present entry profiles one T cell receptor beta chain with its context. Its antigen is unknown. The CDR3 has 13 amino acids. V lost 2 bases and J 6 bases, leaving 8 bases between the germline ends. Germline CDR1 reads MGHDK; CDR2 reads SYGVNS. Time point indicated: baseline, week 1 (first vaccination visit). Treatment indicated: pre-vaccination baseline after standard-of-care therapy. This record belongs to a study of a mutant IDH1 vaccine in newly diagnosed glioma. About the research overall: Treated individuals were around 60% male and roughly 40% female, averaging about 41 years of age. Most had both radiotherapy and temozolomide beforehand; others had only one.

Some clones are missing from TCRdb's copy, which holds only in-frame ones; the method was immunoSEQ multiplex PCR. The data hold tens of thousands of clones, with about four fifths observed a single time. Study findings and constraints: Vaccine-induced immune responses were detected in 85% to 95% of patients. Seemingly, top peripheral T cell clonotype changes bore no relation to pseudoprogression.

The source is a man aged 18 to 29 with glioma. The source material was PBMCs, sampled from a glioma patient treated with radiotherapy, temozolomide or both. The V gene is TRBV25-1, the J gene TRBJ1-5; TRBD1 is a possible D gene (6 bases). The chain's CDR3 is CASSEIGGQPQHF. CDR3 nucleotide sequence: TGTGCCAGCAGTGAAATAGGGGGTCAGCCCCAGCATTTT.